The clone carrying this TCR beta chain was counted a few times. MiXCR, applied by TCRdb to the RT-PCR reads, yields one record per CDR3 protein. This sample has 550,000 to 800,000 distinct CDR3 sequences, with 15% to 18% found just once. This sample was included in a study of response to subunit inactivated influenza vaccine. The CDR3 runs 13 residues. The V and J ends lost 0 bases and 8 bases respectively, with 10 bases between them. From germline, CDR1 is LGHDT and CDR2 YNNKEL (reference sequence). The sequence came from a man aged 50 or older who received an inactivated influenza vaccine. This chain joins TRBV3-1 and TRBJ1-2, with D uncertain. Sequenced material: PBMCs from blood, taken less than 13 days after vaccination. CDR3 protein: CASSQEVWSGYTF. As DNA, the CDR3 is TGTGCCAGCAGCCAAGAGGTCTGGTCGGGCTACACCTTC.